This TCR beta chain is from a study of long-term antiretroviral therapy in people with HIV. At least one PBMC sample before ART and at least two after were required. General study results and limits: Repertoires looked antigen-experienced, with only a slight naive shift after ART. Clonal expansions arising prior to ART prevailed in the repertoire at every time point.

Samples were assayed with immunoSEQ v3.0 at survey level. The protocol was immunoSEQ multiplex PCR, while the TCRdb copy is restricted to in-frame clones and leaves out a portion. The sample contains about 25,000 clones, almost 90% of which appear only once. This CDR3 spans 16 amino acids. CDR1 is SGHTA and CDR2 is FQGNSA in the germline V gene. Trimming removed 0 bases at V and 0 bases at J, with 11 bases between. Turning to this clone: The antigen is unknown.

This TCR was recovered from a man aged 25 to 40 with HIV. This chain connects TRBV7-2 to TRBJ1-1, with D tentatively TRBD1 (6 bases). Sequencing was performed on unsorted PBMCs, taken about 4.3 years after starting antiretroviral therapy. CDR3 loop: CASSLAGGGMNTEAFF. CDR3 coding DNA: TGTGCCAGCAGCTTAGCAGGGGGTGGAATGAACACTGAAGCTTTCTTT. Full variable domain (missing parts from reference TRBV7-2 and TRBJ1-1): GAGVSQSPSNKVTEKGKDVELRCDPISGHTALYWYRQSLGQGLEFLIYFQGNSAPDKSGLPSDRFSAERTGGSVSTLTIQRTQQEDSAVYLCASSLAGGGMNTEAFFGQGTRLTVV.